The rows below give T cell receptor beta chains drawn from one sample of a study of cytomegalovirus exposure and HLA in healthy donors. The table came from immunoSEQ multiplex PCR; TCRdb's copy has only in-frame clones and leaves some out. The table includes over 110,000 clones, about 88% detected once. The sequenced sample was PBMCs. These receptors all stem from a man between 18 and 35 years old in good health and CMV-seropositive. Each CDR3 is given with its conserved first and last residue. Fields, in order: D gene, clone size, V gene, CDR3 length, J gene, CDR3 DNA, CDR3 protein. A D gene is named only where the DNA matches it firmly. Rows may omit the clone size; those that give it use once, few, many or a size class.

.	few	TRBV6-1	13	TRBJ1-2	TGTGCCAGCAGTGAAGACGAGACATACTTGCACACCTTC	CASSEDETYLHTF
TRBD1	.	TRBV27	12	TRBJ2-1	TGTGCCAGCAGTTCAGGGGGCAACGAGCAGTTCTTC	CASSSGGNEQFF
.	once	TRBV7-9	18	TRBJ1-6	TGTGCCAGCAGCTTAGTCGGTAGGGGAACAGGGCTAGGATCACCCCTCCACTTT	CASSLVGRGTGLGSPLHF
.	.	TRBV9	15	TRBJ1-4	TGTGCCAGCAGCCCAATGGACAGTGAACGGGAAAAACTGTTTTTT	CASSPMDSEREKLFF
.	.	TRBV29-1	12	TRBJ1-1	TGCAGCGTTGAAGATAGGAGGCGGAAAGCTTTCTTT	CSVEDRRRKAFF
.	.	TRBV27	14	TRBJ1-1	TGTGCCAGCAGTTTATCGTTGGCGGGGTCTGAAGCTTTCTTT	CASSLSLAGSEAFF
TRBD1	few	TRBV5-1	14	TRBJ1-1	TGCGCCAGCAGCTCAGGGGGGCAGGGCGCTGAAGCTTTCTTT	CASSSGGQGAEAFF
TRBD1	.	TRBV27	14	TRBJ2-7	TGTGCCAGCAGCGAAGCAGGACAGGTGGGCGAGCAGTACTTC	CASSEAGQVGEQYF
TRBD1	few	TRBV28	14	TRBJ1-2	TGTGCCAGCAGACCCGGGACAGCGGACTATGGCTACACCTTC	CASRPGTADYGYTF
TRBD2	few	TRBV6-1	17	TRBJ2-1	TGTGCCAGCAGTGTAGCTAGCGGGAGGGTGGGTTACAATGAGCAGTTCTTC	CASSVASGRVGYNEQFF
.	.	TRBV10-3	15	TRBJ1-5	TGTGCCATCAGTGCGGCGAGGGCACGTGGACAGCCCCAGCATTTT	CAISAARARGQPQHF
.	.	TRBV27	16	TRBJ1-5	TGTGCCAGCAGTTTCTTTGGGGGCGACACCAATCAGCCCCAGCATTTT	CASSFFGGDTNQPQHF
TRBD2	.	TRBV19	15	TRBJ2-3	TGTGCCAGTAGAACTAGCGGAACTAGCACAGATACGCAGTATTTT	CASRTSGTSTDTQYF
.	.	TRBV5-5	15	TRBJ2-7	TGTGCCAGCAGCTTGGTGGGGACACTGGTGTACGAGCAGTACTTC	CASSLVGTLVYEQYF
TRBD1	.	TRBV19	12	TRBJ1-2	TGTGCCAGTAGCGAACAGGGGTTCGGCTACACCTTC	CASSEQGFGYTF
.	.	TRBV30	12	TRBJ1-1	TGTGCCTGGAGTTCAGGTTTGGGCAGAGCTTTCTTT	CAWSSGLGRAFF
TRBD2	.	TRBV11-3	15	TRBJ2-5	TGTGCCAGCAGCCCAAGATGGCTAGCGGAAGAGACCCAGTACTTC	CASSPRWLAEETQYF
.	.	TRBV14	14	TRBJ2-3	TGTGCCAGCAGCCCCCTAGACGTGTCAGATACGCAGTATTTT	CASSPLDVSDTQYF
TRBD2	few	TRBV2	14	TRBJ2-7	TGTGCCAGCTGCCCGGTCGGGGGGGCCTACGAGCAGTACTTC	CASCPVGGAYEQYF
TRBD2	.	TRBV7-2	18	TRBJ2-1	TGTGCCAGCAGCTCGAAACAACTACTAGCGACACTAAGGAATGAGCAGTTCTTC	CASSSKQLLATLRNEQFF
TRBD1	.	TRBV7-9	16	TRBJ1-4	TGTGCCAGCAGCTTAGGGACAGGGAATACTAATGAAAAACTGTTTTTT	CASSLGTGNTNEKLFF
TRBD1	.	TRBV27	17	TRBJ2-1	TGTGCCAGCAGTCCCTTAACCGGGACAGGGGGGATAAGCGAGCAGTTCTTC	CASSPLTGTGGISEQFF
.	.	TRBV30	14	TRBJ1-4	TGTGCCTGGAGAAAAACACCGGGGGATGCAAAACTGTTTTTT	CAWRKTPGDAKLFF
TRBD1	once	TRBV4-2	15	TRBJ2-7	TGTGCCAGCAGCCAAAGGGGACAGGGGCCCTACGAGCAGTACTTC	CASSQRGQGPYEQYF
.	.	TRBV28	15	TRBJ2-3	TGTGCCAGCAGTCCCCCTGGAGCGGTTGCAGATACGCAGTATTTT	CASSPPGAVADTQYF
.	.	TRBV6-1	16	TRBJ2-3	TGTGCCAGCAGTGGACCTGGTGCGGATAGCACAGATACGCAGTATTTT	CASSGPGADSTDTQYF
.	.	TRBV29-1	11	TRBJ2-7	TGCAGCGTTGTTACAGACGTTAAGGAGTACTTC	CSVVTDVKEYF
TRBD1	few	TRBV28	13	TRBJ2-7	TGTGCCAGCAGTACAACAGGGGGCTACGAGCAGTACTTC	CASSTTGGYEQYF
TRBD2	.	TRBV19	15	TRBJ2-7	TGTGCCAGTAGTATAGCGGGGGGTAAGGGCTACGAGCAGTACTTC	CASSIAGGKGYEQYF
TRBD2	.	TRBV5-4	17	TRBJ2-5	TGTGCCAGCAGCTTGGAGTGGCCTAGCGGAAACCAAGAGACCCAGTACTTC	CASSLEWPSGNQETQYF
TRBD1	.	TRBV7-9	14	TRBJ2-3	TGTGCCAGCAACCCTGGGACAGGGCAAAATACGCAGTATTTT	CASNPGTGQNTQYF
.	.	TRBV6-9	15	TRBJ2-7	TGTGCCAGCAGTTATTCGATGGCAGGGCGTCACGAGCAGTACTTC	CASSYSMAGRHEQYF
.	.	TRBV19	13	TRBJ1-5	TGTGCCAGTCCTAACGGGGTCAATCAGCCCCAGCATTTT	CASPNGVNQPQHF
TRBD2	.	TRBV2	13	TRBJ2-3	TGTGCCAGCATCACTAGCGGCACAGATACGCAGTATTTT	CASITSGTDTQYF
.	.	TRBV27	14	TRBJ1-1	TGTGCCAGCAGGCAAGGGGTGATCGCCACTGAAGCTTTCTTT	CASRQGVIATEAFF
TRBD1	.	TRBV5-4	14	TRBJ1-2	TGTGCCAGCAGCTTGTGGGACAGGGACTATGGCTACACCTTC	CASSLWDRDYGYTF